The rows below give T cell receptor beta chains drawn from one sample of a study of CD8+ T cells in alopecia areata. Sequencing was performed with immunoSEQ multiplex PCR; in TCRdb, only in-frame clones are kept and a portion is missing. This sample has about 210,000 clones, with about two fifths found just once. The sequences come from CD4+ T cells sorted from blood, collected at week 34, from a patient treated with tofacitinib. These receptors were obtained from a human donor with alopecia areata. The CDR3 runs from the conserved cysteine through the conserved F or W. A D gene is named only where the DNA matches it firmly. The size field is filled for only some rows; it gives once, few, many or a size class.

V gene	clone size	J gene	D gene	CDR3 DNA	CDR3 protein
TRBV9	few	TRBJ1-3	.	TGTGCCAGCAGCGTTAATCCCTCTGGAAACACCATATATTTT	CASSVNPSGNTIYF
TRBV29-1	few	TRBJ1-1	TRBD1	TGCAGCGTGGCCGGGACAGTGAACACTGAAGCTTTCTTT	CSVAGTVNTEAFF
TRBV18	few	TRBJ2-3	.	TGTGCCAGCTCACCACAGGCCCAGGGGACGACAGATACGCAGTATTTT	CASSPQAQGTTDTQYF
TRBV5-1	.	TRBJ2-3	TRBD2	TGCGCCAGCAGCTTGGGATCGGCGGGAGTGGATACGCAGTATTTT	CASSLGSAGVDTQYF
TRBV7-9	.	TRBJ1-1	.	TGTGCCAGCAGCTTACGGGGGAGCACTGAAGCTTTCTTT	CASSLRGSTEAFF
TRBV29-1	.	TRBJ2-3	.	TGCAGCGTTGACGGACTCGACAACACAGATACGCAGTATTTT	CSVDGLDNTDTQYF
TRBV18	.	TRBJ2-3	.	TGTGCCAGCTCACCAAGGCTAGCTGGAGATACGCAGTATTTT	CASSPRLAGDTQYF
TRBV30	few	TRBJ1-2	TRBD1	TGTGCCTGGAGTGTACAGGGGCATAGCTATGGCTACACCTTC	CAWSVQGHSYGYTF
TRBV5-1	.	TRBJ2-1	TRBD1	TGCGCCAGCAGCCTACAGGGGGATGAGCAGTTCTTC	CASSLQGDEQFF
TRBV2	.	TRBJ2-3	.	TGTGCCAGCAACCCCCCAGATACGCAGTATTTT	CASNPPDTQYF
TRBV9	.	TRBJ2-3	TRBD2	TGTGCCAGCAGCCCGAGCAAGGGGACTAGAAACACAGATACGCAGTATTTT	CASSPSKGTRNTDTQYF
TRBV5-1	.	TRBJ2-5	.	TGCGCCAGCAGCATCCTTGGGGGTACCCAAGAGACCCAGTACTTC	CASSILGGTQETQYF
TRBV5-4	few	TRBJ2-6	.	TGTGCCAGCAGCCTTTCTGGGGCCAACGTCCTGACTTTC	CASSLSGANVLTF
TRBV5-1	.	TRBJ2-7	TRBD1	TGCGCCAGCAGCTTGATTTTGGACAGGGCCTACGAGCAGTACTTC	CASSLILDRAYEQYF
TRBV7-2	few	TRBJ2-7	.	TGTGCCAGCAGCTTAGTAGGGGACAACTTCCACGAGCAGTACTTC	CASSLVGDNFHEQYF
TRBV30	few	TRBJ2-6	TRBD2	TGTGCCTGGGCAATAGCGGGATTTGGGGCCAACGTCCTGACTTTC	CAWAIAGFGANVLTF
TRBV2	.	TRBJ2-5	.	TGTGCCATCCAGACAGCGTCCCAAGAGACCCAGTACTTC	CAIQTASQETQYF
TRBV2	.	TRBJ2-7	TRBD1	TGTGCCAGCAGTGAACTCGGCAGGGGGAGATCCTACGAGCAGTACTTC	CASSELGRGRSYEQYF
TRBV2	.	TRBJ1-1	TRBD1	TGTGCCAGCAGACCCTTGACAGGGGGGACTGAAGCTTTCTTT	CASRPLTGGTEAFF
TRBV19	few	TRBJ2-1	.	TGTGCCAGTAGTATTAAGGGAAATGAGCAGTTCTTC	CASSIKGNEQFF
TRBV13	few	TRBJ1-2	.	TGTGCCAGCAGCTTAGGGACAGGAGGGATTCGGGGCTACACCTTC	CASSLGTGGIRGYTF
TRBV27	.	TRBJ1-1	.	TGTGCCAGCAGTCCCGACAGGCCCACTGAAGCTTTCTTT	CASSPDRPTEAFF
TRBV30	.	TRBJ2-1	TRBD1	TGTGCCTGGAGTGTATGGGGGACAGGGGAAAGCCATGAGCAGTTCTTC	CAWSVWGTGESHEQFF
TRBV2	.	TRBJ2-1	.	TGTGCCAGCAGCGGACAGAGCTCCTACAATGAGCAGTTCTTC	CASSGQSSYNEQFF
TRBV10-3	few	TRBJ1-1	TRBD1	TGTGCCATCAGGACACCGGGACAGGGGGAAGCTTTCTTT	CAIRTPGQGEAFF
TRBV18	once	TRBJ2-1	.	TGTGCCAGCTCGCGGAAGCCGCCCGAGAATGGTTACAATGAGCAGTTCTTC	CASSRKPPENGYNEQFF
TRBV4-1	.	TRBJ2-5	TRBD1	TGCGCCAGCAGCCACCAACGCGGCCTGGGACAGCAAGAGACCCAGTACTTC	CASSHQRGLGQQETQYF
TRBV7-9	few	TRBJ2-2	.	TGTGCCAGCAGCGCACAATCGAACACCGGGGAGCTGTTTTTT	CASSAQSNTGELFF
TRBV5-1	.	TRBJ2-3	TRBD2	TGCGCCAGCAGCCCGATAGCGGGGGGCACAGATACGCAGTATTTT	CASSPIAGGTDTQYF
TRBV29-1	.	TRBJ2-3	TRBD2	TGCAGCGTGGCGACTAGCGGGGAGATGAATACGCAGTATTTT	CSVATSGEMNTQYF
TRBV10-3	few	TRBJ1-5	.	TGTGCCATCGGGGTGGGTAATGGCAATCAGCCCCAGCATTTT	CAIGVGNGNQPQHF
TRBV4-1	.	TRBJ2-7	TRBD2	TGCGCCAGCAGCAGGGGACTAGCGGGAGTGGAGCAGTACTTC	CASSRGLAGVEQYF
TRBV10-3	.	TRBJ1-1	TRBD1	TGTGCCATCAGTCCAGGGGGCGCGGGTACTGAAGCTTTCTTT	CAISPGGAGTEAFF
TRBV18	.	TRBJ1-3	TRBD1	TGTGCCAGCTCACCAGCGGGACAGGCTGGAAACACCATATATTTT	CASSPAGQAGNTIYF
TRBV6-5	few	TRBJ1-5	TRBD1	TGTGCCAGCGCAATGCAGGGGGCTGGGCAGCCCCAGCATTTT	CASAMQGAGQPQHF
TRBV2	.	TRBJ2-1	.	TGTGCCAGCAGCGGACAGATCAATGAGCAGTTCTTC	CASSGQINEQFF
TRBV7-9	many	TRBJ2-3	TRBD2	TGTGCCAGCAGCTCCGGAGCGGGGGTGAACACAGATACGCAGTATTTT	CASSSGAGVNTDTQYF
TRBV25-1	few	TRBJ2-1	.	TGTGCCAGCAGTCCCGCCAGGGAAGCCGATGAGCAGTTCTTC	CASSPAREADEQFF
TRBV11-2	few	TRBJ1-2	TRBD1	TGTGCCAGCAGCTTAGCCGGGGACAGGGGTGTTGCTGGCTACACCTTC	CASSLAGDRGVAGYTF
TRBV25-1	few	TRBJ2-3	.	TGTGCCAGCAGTGACGTCTTCTTCACAGATACGCAGTATTTT	CASSDVFFTDTQYF
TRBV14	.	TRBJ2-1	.	TGTGCCAGCAGCCAAGCTAGTACAGGGCGAAATGAGCAGTTCTTC	CASSQASTGRNEQFF
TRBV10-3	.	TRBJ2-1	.	TGTGCCATCAGTGACTTAGATGAGCAGTTCTTC	CAISDLDEQFF
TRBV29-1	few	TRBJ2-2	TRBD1	TGCAGCGTCCCCGGGACAGCCGGGGAGCTGTTTTTT	CSVPGTAGELFF
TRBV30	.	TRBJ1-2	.	TGTGCCTGGAGTGTCTCCGACTATGGCTACACCTTC	CAWSVSDYGYTF
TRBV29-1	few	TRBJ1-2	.	TGCAGCGTCCACTCCAGCGGATCCTATGGCTACACCTTC	CSVHSSGSYGYTF
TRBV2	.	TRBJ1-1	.	TGTGCCAGCAGTGTTCAAGAGAACACTGAAGCTTTCTTT	CASSVQENTEAFF